Presented here are 25 T cell receptor beta chains from one specimen sequenced in a study of human T cells and chemical hapten exposure (dated by TCRdb to about 2021). Library generation was performed with RACE. This sample was sequenced with a NextSeq 500. TCRdb redid the processing of the public reads, applying fastp at Q25 and MiXCR, and retained in-frame beta chains. Each CDR3 protein gets just one entry, which takes the most common genes and DNA from the rows behind it. For this sample there are 70,000 or so distinct CDR3 sequences; approximately 12% appear just once. Together, the top ten hold roughly 1.4% of the sample. The time point label corresponds to: patch test 3, about 24 weeks after DPC sensitization. The treatment or condition tag for this specimen amounts to: therapeutic diphenylcyclopropenone sensitization with weekly scalp DPC. Sequencing was performed on whole blood, taken in connection with sensitization to the hapten diphenylcyclopropenone (DPC). All receptors come from a woman in her forties or fifties with alopecia areata. Some clones in this sample may be carry-over from other donors' samples.

This clonotype has a count of ten or more. The chain links TRBV28 to TRBJ1-2; D gene ambiguous. CDR3 length equals 15 residues. V gave up 3 bases and J gave up 6 bases, with 17 bases separating them. Germline loops: CDR1 MDHEN, CDR2 SYDVKM. The chain's CDR3 is CASSFARTSGDGYTF. DNA of the CDR3: TGTGCCAGCAGTTTTGCCCGGACCTCAGGCGATGGCTACACCTTC.

This clonotype has a count of ten or more. J is TRBJ1-1 and V is TRBV20-1, with TRBD1 matching over 10 bases. Germline loops: CDR1 DFQATT, CDR2 SNEGSKA (reference sequence). There are 13 residues in the CDR3. With 6 bases clipped from V and 2 bases from J, the junction kept 3 bases outside the gene matches. The CDR3 loop reads CSARDRGNTEAFF. The CDR3 region has the DNA TGCAGTGCAAGGGACAGGGGAAACACTGAAGCTTTCTTT.

This clonotype occurred a few times. The chain carries TRBV6-2 or TRBV6-3 and TRBJ1-2, with D possibly TRBD1 on 5 matching bases. Trimming left V 5 bases short and J 4 bases short, with 14 bases between. From germline, CDR1 is MNHEY and CDR2 SVGEGT. This CDR3 is 14 amino acids long. This CDR3 is CASSRPGTTYGYTF. The CDR3, as DNA: TGTGCCAGCAGTCGCCCCGGGACGACCTATGGCTACACCTTC.

This clonotype was counted a few times. The V gene is TRBV6-2 or TRBV6-3, the J gene TRBJ1-1; TRBD1 aligns across 8 bases. Germline assignment: CDR1 MNHEY and CDR2 SVGEGT. The V gene end was trimmed by 0 bases and the J gene end by 0 bases; junction bases not matched to a gene: 12. CDR3 size: 19 residues. CDR3 coding DNA: TGTGCCAGCAGTTACTCCGGACAGGGATCTGGGGGCGTGAACACTGAAGCTTTCTTT. This codes for CASSYSGQGSGGVNTEAFF.

This clonotype was found many times. The J gene is TRBJ2-7, the V gene TRBV20-1, with 8 bases aligning to TRBD2. There are 13 residues in the CDR3. Germline lookup yields CDR1 DFQATT and CDR2 SNEGSKA (reference sequence). CDR3 sequence (DNA): TGCAGCGGCGTGGCGGGAGGAAACTACGAGCAGTACTTC. It encodes CSGVAGGNYEQYF.

This chain links TRBV20-1 with TRBJ2-5; a weak D match, TRBD2 (5 bases). Germline V gene data show CDR1 as DFQATT and CDR2 as SNEGSKA (reference sequence). V was trimmed by 3 bases and J by 5 bases, leaving 16 bases between them. The CDR3 sequence is 14 residues long. In DNA form, the CDR3 reads TGCAGTGCTAGTTACACTCGCGGGCGGGAGACCCAGTACTTC. It specifies CSASYTRGRETQYF.

This rearrangement joins TRBV4-1 to TRBJ2-3; weak D call: TRBD1 (6 bases). This CDR3 has 17 residues. CDR1 and CDR2 from the germline V gene are MGHRA and YSYEKL. V was pared by 1 base and J by 4 bases, with 18 bases between. The CDR3 DNA sequence: TGCGCCAGCAGCCAAGCCCCCGGACAGAGGGGCCCAGATACGCAGTATTTT. Amino acid sequence: CASSQAPGQRGPDTQYF.

This clonotype was seen many times. The chain recombines TRBV12-3 or TRBV12-4 with TRBJ2-1; 8 bases agree with TRBD1. The CDR3 is 15 residues long. The trim removed 7 bases at V and 5 bases at J, leaving 10 bases unmatched. CDR3 nucleotides: TGTGCCAGCATTCAGGGGCAGGGGGCCGACAATGAGCAGTTCTTC. This encodes CASIQGQGADNEQFF.

This clonotype was detected only once. A much larger clone lies one base from this, so it may be a read error. This chain uses TRBV19 with TRBJ2-7; maybe TRBD2 (6 bases). CDR3 length: 14 amino acids. Trimming took off 4 bases at V and 2 bases at J, with 12 bases between the two ends. Germline loops: CDR1 LNHDA, CDR2 SQIVND (reference sequence). This CDR3 is CASSTGLGTYEQYF. DNA for the CDR3: TGTGCCAGTAGTACGGGACTGGGTACCTACGAGCAGTACTTC.

This clonotype has only a few counts. The chain has TRBV29-1 and TRBJ1-4; tentative D call: TRBD1 (6 bases). The ends were cut back, 6 bases at V and 0 bases at J, with 14 bases in the middle. This CDR3 has 15 residues. Germline loops: CDR1 SQVTM, CDR2 ANQGSEA. The CDR3, as DNA: TGCAGCGTGGGAGACAGGCAAACAACTAATGAAAAACTGTTTTTT. Its protein product is CSVGDRQTTNEKLFF.

The gene calls are TRBV21-1 and TRBJ1-5; the listed D gene, TRBD1, was not tested against the DNA. TRBV21-1 is deemed a pseudogene. The CDR3 length is 20 residues. CDR3 sequence (DNA): TGTGTCAGCAGCAAATTGGAGCTCGGGTCCCCCGTATATAGCAATCAGCCCCAGCATTTT. Translated: CVSSKLELGSPVYSNQPQHF.

This chain connects TRBV2 to TRBJ1-2; TRBD1 matches at 10 bases. Trimming at V came to 0 bases and at J to 7 bases, leaving 5 bases not matched to a gene. This CDR3 has 15 amino acids. The V gene's germline CDR1 is SNHLY and CDR2 FYNNEI. The CDR3 nucleotides read TGTGCCAGCAGTGAAGCTAGGACAGGGGGAGGTGGCTACACCTTC. It is translated as CASSEARTGGGGYTF.

This clonotype was counted many times. The chain carries TRBV2 and TRBJ1-6; D gene ambiguous. Per the germline V gene, CDR1 is SNHLY and CDR2 is FYNNEI. V dropped 3 bases and J dropped 9 bases, with 15 bases sitting between them. This CDR3 has 15 amino acids. The chain's CDR3 is CASSERSTPISPLHF. DNA for the CDR3: TGTGCCAGCAGTGAGCGGTCCACTCCTATTTCACCCCTCCACTTT.

This clonotype was observed a few times. The chain links TRBV29-1 to TRBJ2-7; 10 bases match TRBD2. CDR1 is SQVTM, CDR2 ANQGSEA, per germline. The V segment lost 6 bases and the J segment 4 bases; nucleotides outside the gene matches: 15. This CDR3 has 16 residues. The CDR3 sequence is CSVGTTMLAGAYEQYF. In nucleotides, the CDR3 is TGCAGCGTCGGGACAACCATGCTAGCGGGAGCATACGAGCAGTACTTC.

This clonotype was counted between two and nine times. The J gene is TRBJ2-6, the V gene TRBV29-1, with D possibly TRBD1 on 6 matching bases. The length of the CDR3 is 13 residues. V gave up 6 bases and J gave up 0 bases, with 6 bases separating them. Germline values: CDR1 SQVTM, CDR2 ANQGSEA. The CDR3: CSVQGSGANVLTF. The CDR3 DNA reads as TGCAGCGTACAGGGCTCTGGGGCCAACGTCCTGACTTTC. The variable domain in full, completed from reference TRBV29-1 and TRBJ2-6, reads SAVISQKPSRDICQRGTSLTIQCQVDSQVTMMFWYRQQPGQSLTLIATANQGSEATYESGFVIDKFPISRPNLTFSTLTVSNMSPEDSSIYLCSVQGSGANVLTFGAGSRLTVL.

This clonotype was seen a few times. V and J are TRBV7-2 and TRBJ1-2; 10 nucleotides agree with TRBD1. V lost 0 bases and J lost 4; bases outside the gene matches: 5. The CDR3 sequence is 16 residues long. Germline-derived CDR1 and CDR2 are SGHTA and FQGNSA. Here the CDR3 reads CASSLAGQGGIYGYTF. In DNA form, the CDR3 reads TGTGCCAGCAGCTTAGCTGGACAGGGGGGTATCTATGGCTACACCTTC.

Ten or more counts support this clonotype. This chain uses TRBV20-1 with TRBJ2-3, with 9 bases lining up with TRBD2. V lost 4 bases to trimming and J lost 5 bases; unmatched junction nucleotides: 13. The CDR3 has 16 residues. From germline, CDR1 is DFQATT and CDR2 SNEGSKA (reference sequence). CDR3 DNA: TGCAGTGCTATTGGGCCTAGCGGGGACCTTCGAGATACGCAGTATTTT. Translating gives CSAIGPSGDLRDTQYF.

This clonotype has a handful of counts. The J gene is TRBJ2-3, the V gene TRBV12-2; the D call TRBD1 from the table was never checked on the DNA. TRBV12-2 is labeled a pseudogene. This CDR3 contains 19 residues. In DNA, the CDR3 is TGTGCAAGTCGCTTAGTACCCGGATGGGGGGCGCCACGCACAGATACGCAGTATTTT. This encodes CASRLVPGWGAPRTDTQYF.

This clonotype was picked up a small number of times. The chain combines TRBV6-1 with TRBJ2-7; 8 bases are shared with TRBD2. The CDR3 covers 15 residues. Germline CDR1 is MNHNS and CDR2 is SASEGT. The J segment lost 10 bases and the V segment lost 8 bases, leaving 19 bases of the junction unmatched. CDR3 protein: CASVAGTSILGIQYF. For the CDR3, the DNA is TGTGCCAGCGTAGCGGGGACCTCAATCCTGGGGATTCAGTACTTC.

The chain combines TRBV4-1 with TRBJ1-1; a possible D gene is TRBD1 (6 bases). From germline, CDR1 is MGHRA and CDR2 YSYEKL. This CDR3 is 16 amino acids long. The ends were cut back, 3 bases at V and 0 bases at J, with 14 bases in the middle. CDR3 region: CASSQIGDRMNTEAFF. CDR3 sequence (DNA): TGCGCCAGCAGCCAGATAGGCGACAGGATGAACACTGAAGCTTTCTTT.

This clonotype has at least ten counts. The gene calls are TRBV2 and TRBJ1-1; no clear D. Germline CDR1 is SNHLY and CDR2 is FYNNEI. V shed 10 bases and J shed 1 base, with 13 bases lying between them. The CDR3 extends over 13 amino acids. In DNA, the CDR3 is TGTGCCACAACATTAAGGGCGAACACTGAAGCTTTCTTT. It codes for CATTLRANTEAFF. The whole variable domain, filled in from reference TRBV2 and TRBJ1-1, reads EPEVTQTPSHQVTQMGQEVILRCVPISNHLYFYWYRQILGQKVEFLVSFYNNEISEKSEIFDDQFSVERPDGSNFTLKIRSTKLEDSAMYFCATTLRANTEAFFGQGTRLTVV.

This clonotype was detected a few times. The rearrangement uses TRBV7-2 and TRBJ2-3; no clear D. V was cut by 1 base and J by 2 bases, with 10 bases left in between. Germline V gene sequence: CDR1 SGHTA, CDR2 FQGNSA. CDR3 length: 15 amino acids. CDR3 nucleotide sequence: TGTGCCAGCAGCTTAGTAGCTAAAAACACAGATACGCAGTATTTT. Protein: CASSLVAKNTDTQYF.

In its sample, this clonotype was seen many times. V and J are TRBV12-3 or TRBV12-4 and TRBJ1-1; D remains ambiguous. This CDR3 is 13 amino acids long. V lost 3 bases and J lost 1, with 6 bases in between. In DNA, the CDR3 is TGTGCCAGCAGTTTGAGGCAGAACACTGAAGCTTTCTTT. Protein sequence: CASSLRQNTEAFF.

This clonotype was seen a few times. This rearrangement joins TRBV20-1 to TRBJ1-2; 7 positions match TRBD1. CDR3 size: 14 residues. CDR1 and CDR2 (germline): DFQATT, SNEGSKA (reference sequence). With 6 bases clipped from V and 1 base from J, the junction kept 8 bases outside the gene matches. The CDR3 is CSAEDRAYNYGYTF. CDR3 coding DNA: TGCAGTGCGGAAGACAGGGCCTATAACTATGGCTACACCTTC.

The CDR3 is CATRQGEIWTEAFF. The CDR3 nucleotides read TGTGCCACCAGACAGGGGGAGATTTGGACTGAAGCTTTCTTT. The genes are TRBV15 and TRBJ1-1, with 8 bases that match TRBD1. Per the germline V gene, CDR1 is LNHNV and CDR2 is YYDKDF (reference sequence). The CDR3 runs to 14 residues. With 6 bases clipped from V and 5 bases from J, the junction kept 8 bases outside the gene matches.